This T cell receptor (beta chain) was sequenced in a study of shared clonotypes between healthy human individuals. Trimming stripped 2 bases from V and 0 bases from J, with 5 bases between. CDR3 length: 14 amino acids. Germline V gene lookup returns CDR1 KGHSH and CDR2 LQKENI. Regarding this clone: Additional DNA sequences in this sample encode the identical CDR3.

TCRdb's table, derived via immunoSEQ multiplex PCR, lists solely in-frame clones and lacks some. The sample includes some 2,100,000 clones, roughly 95% seen only once; the top ten take roughly 0.13%. Source material: naive CD4+ T cells sorted from blood. Subset noted: CD45RA+ positively selected. V gene TRBV18 combines with J gene TRBJ1-5, with D uncertain. The TCR was taken from a man younger than 35 in good health. CDR3 sequence reads: CASSPGNSNQPQHF. In DNA, the CDR3 is TGTGCCAGCTCACCAGGAAATAGCAATCAGCCCCAGCATTTT.